This TCR beta chain derives from a study of radiotherapy plus CTLA-4 blockade in lung cancer. Overall study results and limits: Early blood T cell clone dynamics, with interferon-beta, were reported to best predict response.

Method: immunoSEQ multiplex PCR; TCRdb's copy keeps in-frame clones and lacks some. This table holds 58,000 or so clones, roughly 80% found once. This clone came up once. Its matching antigen is unknown. The sequences come from peripheral blood, collected from a patient treated with radiotherapy plus ipilimumab. This TCR was sampled from a human donor with non-small cell lung cancer who had a complete response to radiotherapy plus ipilimumab.

The CDR3 here is CASLQASGETQYF. The CDR3 DNA is TGTGCCAGCCTCCAGGCTAGCGGGGAGACCCAGTACTTC. The chain employs TRBV6-6 and TRBJ2-5, with TRBD2 matching over 8 bases. Germline V gives CDR1 MNHNY, CDR2 SVGAGI (reference sequence). V shed 8 bases and J 5 bases; nucleotides not matched to a gene: 7. The CDR3 sequence is 13 residues long.